This TCR beta chain was captured by sequencing in a study of T-cell reconstitution after alpha-beta-depleted transplantation in children. The library targeted TCRbeta and was prepared with unique molecular identifiers. TCRdb recomputed calls from the PCR reads with MiXCR, one row per CDR3 protein. This table holds 250,000 to 300,000 distinct CDR3 sequences, around 9.6% found once. Germline V gives CDR1 DFQATT, CDR2 SNEGSKA (reference sequence). The CDR3 totals 13 residues. Trimming took 4 bases from V and 4 from J; bases not matched to a gene: 6. This chain connects TRBV20-1 to TRBJ2-5; TRBD1 agrees at 7 bases. Sequencing used PBMCs from the stem cell graft donor, obtained from the stem cell graft. The TCR sequence derives from a human donor who donated a stem cell graft to a child with SCID. CDR3 region: CSATGGILETQYF. DNA of the CDR3: TGCAGTGCTACAGGGGGAATATTAGAGACCCAGTACTTC.